This TCR beta chain is drawn from a study of blood T cell repertoires in COVID-19. In the study overall: Collection of acute and convalescent COVID-19 samples took place in the United States, Italy and Spain. PBMCs, B-cell-depleted T cells, or T cells provided the cDNA or gDNA that made up the material.

Enrolled during active infection, Seattle patients were then followed longitudinally. Under the authors' procedure: Reference gene primers were amplified, and this amplification served to estimate nucleated cell counts. The protocol was immunoSEQ multiplex PCR, while the TCRdb copy is restricted to in-frame clones and leaves out a portion. V and J calls plus clone size are reproduced from that table; the DNA served to infer D and trimming. Of hundreds of thousands of clones in the sample, around 89% are singletons; the top ten hold approximately 0.98%. The CDR3 has 17 amino acids. Germline values: CDR1 SGHDN, CDR2 FVKESK. V lost 5 bases and J lost 2; bases outside the gene matches: 12.

Sequenced input: peripheral blood. This chain links TRBV14 with TRBJ2-7, with 10 bases lining up with TRBD1. The origin of this receptor is a middle-aged woman with COVID-19, enrolled during active disease. CDR3 amino acids: CASSSSSPGQGAYEQYF. The CDR3 DNA follows: TGTGCCAGCAGCTCAAGTAGCCCCGGACAGGGGGCCTACGAGCAGTACTTC.